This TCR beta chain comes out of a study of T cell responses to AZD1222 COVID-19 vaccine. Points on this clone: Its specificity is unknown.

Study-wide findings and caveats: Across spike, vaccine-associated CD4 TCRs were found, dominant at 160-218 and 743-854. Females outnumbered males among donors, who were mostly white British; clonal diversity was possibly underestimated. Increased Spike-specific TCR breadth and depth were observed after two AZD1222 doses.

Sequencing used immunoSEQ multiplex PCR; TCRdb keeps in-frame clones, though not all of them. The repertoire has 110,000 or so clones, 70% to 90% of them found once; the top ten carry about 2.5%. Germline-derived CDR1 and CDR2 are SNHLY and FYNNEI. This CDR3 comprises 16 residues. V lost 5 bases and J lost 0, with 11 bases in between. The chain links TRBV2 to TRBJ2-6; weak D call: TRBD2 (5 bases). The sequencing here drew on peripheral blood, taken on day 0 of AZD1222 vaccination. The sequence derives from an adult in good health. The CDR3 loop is CASSTDGNSGANVLTF. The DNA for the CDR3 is TGTGCCAGCAGTACCGACGGGAACTCTGGGGCCAACGTCCTGACTTTC.